This T cell receptor beta chain is drawn from a study of cytomegalovirus exposure and HLA in healthy donors. Study-level information: A previous analysis identified 95 million to 140 million unique TCR beta sequences derived from around 200 million T cells.

V lost 0 bases, J lost 0 bases, and 6 bases lay in between. CDR3 length: 14 amino acids. The germline V gene encodes CDR1 SGHRS and CDR2 YFSETQ. With 60 Vbeta and 13 Jbeta primers, the PCR was carried out. The table came from immunoSEQ multiplex PCR; TCRdb's copy has only in-frame clones and leaves some out. The data show approximately 300,000 clones, around four fifths seen once. The sequence derives from a woman aged 40 to 55 in good health and CMV-seropositive. The sample consisted of PBMCs. The chain recombines TRBV5-1 with TRBJ1-2; D ambiguous. In DNA form, the CDR3 reads TGCGCCAGCAGCTTGGAATCCGCTAACTATGGCTACACCTTC. It translates to CASSLESANYGYTF.